The rows below give T cell receptor beta chains drawn from one sample of a study of control samples from healthy donors and cancer patients. The data were produced by immunoSEQ multiplex PCR, yet TCRdb's version contains in-frame clones alone and is incomplete. The sample consists of 130,000 to 150,000 clones, roughly 89% of them appearing once. The sequenced material came from blood. The receptor source for this set is a man aged 25-40 years in good health. Each CDR3 is given with its conserved first and last residue. A D gene is named only where the DNA matches it firmly. Clone size appears in some rows only: once, few, many, or a class for an expanded clone.

clone_size | j_call | d_call | v_call | cdr3_nt | cdr3_aa
. | TRBJ2-7 | TRBD2 | TRBV5-6 | TGTGCCAGCAGCTTTAGACGCCGGGGAACTAGCGGGGTTTACGAGCAGTACTTC | CASSFRRRGTSGVYEQYF
. | TRBJ2-2 | TRBD1 | TRBV19 | TGTGCCAGTAGTAGGCCGAGGGGACAGGGGTCACCCGGGGAGCTGTTTTTT | CASSRPRGQGSPGELFF
. | TRBJ1-3 | TRBD1 | TRBV3-1/TRBV3-2 | TGTGCCAGCAGCCAAGTTGCGGACAGGGCAGAAATCTCTGGAAACACCATATATTTT | CASSQVADRAEISGNTIYF
. | TRBJ2-7 | . | TRBV29-1 | TGCAGCGTTGGGGACAAATTCTACGAGCAGTACTTC | CSVGDKFYEQYF
once | TRBJ2-7 | . | TRBV19 | TGTGCCAGTAGTATTGGCAGGAGCTACGAGCAGTACTTC | CASSIGRSYEQYF
. | TRBJ1-6 | . | TRBV19 | TGTGCCAGTAGTACTCCCCGGGACGGACGCTCCTATAATTCACCCCTCCACTTT | CASSTPRDGRSYNSPLHF
. | TRBJ2-1 | TRBD2 | TRBV2 | TGTGCCAGCAGTGAGGGCGGGAGTGGTGACAATGAGCAGTTCTTC | CASSEGGSGDNEQFF
. | TRBJ1-2 | . | TRBV19 | TGTGCCAGTAGTATAGATGGGGCCATTAGCGGCTACACCTTC | CASSIDGAISGYTF
. | TRBJ2-7 | TRBD1 | TRBV6-2/TRBV6-3 | TGTGCCAGCAGTAAACAGGGGGCTCTTTACGAGCAGTACTTC | CASSKQGALYEQYF
. | TRBJ2-1 | . | TRBV20-1 | TGCAGTGCAGGAGGACAACCTAGGCAGTTCTTC | CSAGGQPRQFF
. | TRBJ2-7 | . | TRBV27 | TGTGCCAGCAGTTTAGGCCTGGAGCAGTACTTC | CASSLGLEQYF
. | TRBJ1-3 | . | TRBV19 | TGTGCCAGTAGTATTGGTGGGGGAAACACCATATATTTT | CASSIGGGNTIYF
. | TRBJ2-1 | TRBD1 | TRBV5-6 | TGTGCCAGCAGCTTGACAGGGGGCCCCTACAATGAGCAGTTCTTC | CASSLTGGPYNEQFF
. | TRBJ1-1 | TRBD1 | TRBV19 | TGTGCCAGTAGTCTGCGGACAGGCGAAATCATGAACACTGAAGCTTTCTTT | CASSLRTGEIMNTEAFF
. | TRBJ2-7 | . | TRBV5-1 | TGCGCCAGCAGCTTGGGGATCGGGGCGGGAAGGGACTACGAGCAGTACTTC | CASSLGIGAGRDYEQYF
. | TRBJ1-2 | . | TRBV3-1/TRBV3-2 | TGTGCCAGCAGCCAAGATAAGGCTAACTATGGCTACACCTTC | CASSQDKANYGYTF
. | TRBJ1-3 | . | TRBV4-2 | TGTGCCAGCAGCCAAGATTCGGGGACATCCAGCTCTGGAAACACCATATATTTT | CASSQDSGTSSSGNTIYF
. | TRBJ1-2 | . | TRBV6-5 | TGTGCCAGCAGTTACAGTATCACGGGTAACTATGGCTACACCTTC | CASSYSITGNYGYTF
. | TRBJ2-7 | TRBD1 | TRBV7-2 | TGTGCCAGCAGCTTGATCGCGGGACAGGGGGCCTACGAGCAGTACTTC | CASSLIAGQGAYEQYF
. | TRBJ2-7 | TRBD2 | TRBV27 | TGTGCCAGCAGTCTCACCGGGACTAGCCTCTACGAGCAGTACTTC | CASSLTGTSLYEQYF
. | TRBJ2-7 | . | TRBV7-9 | TGTGCCAGCAGCTTAGCTTCGGAAACCTACGAGCAGTACTTC | CASSLASETYEQYF
. | TRBJ2-7 | TRBD1 | TRBV20-1 | TGCAGTGCGGACAGGGCCTACGAGCAGTACTTC | CSADRAYEQYF
. | TRBJ2-7 | TRBD1 | TRBV29-1 | TGCAGCGTTGGTGCGCTACAGGGGGCAGGGGAGCAGTACTTC | CSVGALQGAGEQYF
. | TRBJ2-2 | . | TRBV19 | TGTGCCAGTAGTGGAGGGGGGGAGCTGTTTTTT | CASSGGGELFF